This T cell receptor (beta chain) comes out of a study of CD8 T cells in ankylosing spondylitis. Study-wide results and limits: In ankylosing spondylitis patients, matched synovial fluid reportedly showed significant enrichment of disease-linked clones.

Construction of TCR beta libraries was performed using quantitative 5'-RACE with molecular barcodes. TCRdb independently ran MiXCR on the 5' RACE reads; one entry per CDR3 protein. The sample includes fewer than 250,000 distinct CDR3 sequences, about 10% of them seen just once. With respect to this clonotype: The antigen remains undetermined. A much larger clone sits a single nucleotide away, making a read error possible.

The V end lost 3 bases, the J end lost 7 bases, and 13 bases lay between the germline ends. The CDR3 runs to 13 residues. Germline V gene data show CDR1 as DFQATT and CDR2 as SNEGSKA (reference sequence). Sequencing input: blood, either unsorted or a sorted T cell fraction (not recorded which). This sequence was found in a male donor with ankylosing spondylitis or in good health (not recorded which). The rearrangement uses TRBV20-1 and TRBJ1-5; D ambiguous. The CDR3 spells CSASGMVKQPQHF. CDR3 sequence (DNA): TGCAGTGCTAGTGGGATGGTCAAACAGCCCCAGCATTTT.